This T cell receptor beta chain was retrieved from a study of blood T cell repertoires in COVID-19. About the study: Collection of acute and convalescent COVID-19 samples took place in the United States, Italy and Spain. Sources were T cells, B-cell-depleted T cells, or PBMCs; the material itself was cDNA or gDNA.

In the study's own analysis: Cell counts per sample came from amplifying reference gene primers. Sequenced by immunoSEQ multiplex PCR; TCRdb stores in-frame clones only, minus some. That table is the source of V, J and clone size, and D and trimming were worked out from the DNA. The sample shows more than 85,000 clones, roughly 87% of them seen only once. Germline V CDR1 and CDR2: SGHRS, YFSETQ. V shed 1 base and J shed 6 bases, with 14 bases lying between them. CDR3 length: 15 residues. The sequence derives from a man between 65 and 85 years old with acute or convalescent COVID-19. Source material: peripheral blood. This sequence joins TRBV5-1 and TRBJ2-1, with TRBD1 as a possible D gene (6 bases). The CDR3 region has the DNA TGCGCCAGCAGCTTGTTTCAGGGACAAATCAATGAGCAGTTCTTC. Translation: CASSLFQGQINEQFF.